This is a list of T cell receptor beta chains from one sample in a study of shared clonotypes between healthy human individuals. The data were produced by immunoSEQ multiplex PCR, yet TCRdb's version contains in-frame clones alone and is incomplete. The table records around 600,000 clones, approximately 95% of them present only once. Sequences were obtained from naive CD8+ T cells sorted from blood. The receptors derive from a woman younger than 45 in good health. The CDR3 runs from the conserved cysteine through the conserved F or W. D genes are given only for firm matches. Only part of the rows carry a size: once, few, many, or a class if the clone is expanded.

d_gene,abundance,v_gene,j_gene,CDR3nt,CDR3aa
.,.,TRBV5-4,TRBJ2-7,TGTGCCAGCAGCTTCGGGGAATACGAGCAGTACTTC,CASSFGEYEQYF
TRBD2,.,TRBV28,TRBJ2-1,TGTGCCAGCAGTCCTAGCGGGATTTACAATGAGCAGTTCTTC,CASSPSGIYNEQFF
.,.,TRBV7-6,TRBJ2-6,TGTGCCAGCAGCTTAGCCCGCTCTGGGGCCAACGTCCTGACTTTC,CASSLARSGANVLTF
.,.,TRBV5-6,TRBJ2-1,TGTGCCAGCAGCCTATGGACGCTGGCTGAGCAGTTCTTC,CASSLWTLAEQFF
.,.,TRBV7-8,TRBJ2-7,TGTGCCAGCAGCTTAGTGGGAGCAGTGGGTGAGCAGTACTTC,CASSLVGAVGEQYF
.,.,TRBV27,TRBJ2-7,TGTGCCAGCAGTTCGTCGTCCTTCATGAGCTCCTACGAGCAGTACTTC,CASSSSSFMSSYEQYF
TRBD2,.,TRBV7-9,TRBJ2-7,TGTGCCAGCAGCGGCCAAGCGGGACGCAGCTCCTACGAGCAGTACTTC,CASSGQAGRSSYEQYF
TRBD2,.,TRBV28,TRBJ2-1,TGTGCCAGCAGTTCTAGCGGGAGCATTTACAATGAGCAGTTCTTC,CASSSSGSIYNEQFF
.,.,TRBV6-5,TRBJ2-1,TGTGCCAGCAGTAGCGCAACTAGACTACATGAGCAGTTCTTC,CASSSATRLHEQFF
.,.,TRBV19,TRBJ2-3,TGTGCCAGTAGTATGGGGGTTCAGCGGCACACAGATACGCAGTATTTT,CASSMGVQRHTDTQYF
TRBD1,.,TRBV19,TRBJ2-7,TGTGCCAGTAGCTTACAGGGACAGGATTACGAGCAGTACTTC,CASSLQGQDYEQYF
TRBD1,.,TRBV5-4,TRBJ2-7,TGTGCCAGCAGCCGGCAGGGGGTAACCTACGAGCAGTACTTC,CASSRQGVTYEQYF
TRBD1,once,TRBV28,TRBJ2-5,TGTGCCAGCAGTCCGGGACAGGCCCTACAAGAGACCCAGTACTTC,CASSPGQALQETQYF
TRBD1,.,TRBV28,TRBJ2-7,TGTGCCAGCAGTTCCCCCGGGACAGCCTACGAGCAGTACTTC,CASSSPGTAYEQYF
TRBD1,.,TRBV5-1,TRBJ1-1,TGCGCCAGCAGCTCGACAGGGGGTTGGACTGAAGCTTTCTTT,CASSSTGGWTEAFF
.,.,TRBV9,TRBJ1-1,TGTGCCAGCAGCCCCAAGGGAGGAAGAGGCACTGAAGCTTTCTTT,CASSPKGGRGTEAFF
.,.,TRBV15,TRBJ2-1,TGTGCCACCAGCAGAGTCGCGCATGAGCAGTTCTTC,CATSRVAHEQFF
TRBD1,.,TRBV4-1,TRBJ1-1,TGCGCCAGCAGCCAGGCGCAACAGGGGTACACTGAAGCTTTCTTT,CASSQAQQGYTEAFF
.,.,TRBV2,TRBJ1-5,TGTGCCAGCAGGACTGATCAGCCCCAGCATTTT,CASRTDQPQHF
.,.,TRBV6-5,TRBJ2-5,TGTGCCAGCAGCCCGACGCACAGGGCCCAAGAGACCCAGTACTTC,CASSPTHRAQETQYF
TRBD1,.,TRBV6-5,TRBJ2-7,TGTGCCAGCAGTTACGGAGGACAGGGTCACGAGCAGTACTTC,CASSYGGQGHEQYF
.,.,TRBV7-9,TRBJ2-7,TGTGCCAGCAGTTCACCGACCAAATACGAGCAGTACTTC,CASSSPTKYEQYF
TRBD2,.,TRBV13,TRBJ2-1,TGTGCCAGCAGCTTAGGCCTAGCGGGAGCCTATGAGCAGTTCTTC,CASSLGLAGAYEQFF
.,.,TRBV6-1,TRBJ1-1,TGTGCCAGCAGTGCCCCTTGGAGAGGGGCCAGCACTGAAGCTTTCTTT,CASSAPWRGASTEAFF
.,.,TRBV28,TRBJ2-1,TGTGCCAGCAGCAACAATGAGCAGTTCTTC,CASSNNEQFF
.,.,TRBV30,TRBJ1-1,TGTGCCTGGGATGAGTACACTGAAGCTTTCTTT,CAWDEYTEAFF
TRBD2,.,TRBV27,TRBJ2-7,TGTGCCAGCAGTTTTGGGACTAGCATCCACGAGCAGTACTTC,CASSFGTSIHEQYF
.,.,TRBV27,TRBJ2-3,TGTGCCAGCAGCCCTTTGGGGGAAGATACGCAGTATTTT,CASSPLGEDTQYF
TRBD2,.,TRBV7-2,TRBJ2-1,TGTGCCAGCAGCTCCTACCTAGCGGGTCCATACAATGAGCAGTTCTTC,CASSSYLAGPYNEQFF
.,.,TRBV27,TRBJ2-1,TGTGCCAGCAGTTTGAGGGGGAGTTACAATGAGCAGTTCTTC,CASSLRGSYNEQFF
TRBD2,.,TRBV19,TRBJ2-7,TGTGCCAGTACCACGGCGGGAGGAGCCTACGAGCAGTACTTC,CASTTAGGAYEQYF
.,.,TRBV27,TRBJ2-2,TGTGCCAGCATGAACACCGGGGAGCTGTTTTTT,CASMNTGELFF
.,.,TRBV5-6,TRBJ2-7,TGTGCCAGCAGCTTGGGAACGGGAAACCAGTACTTC,CASSLGTGNQYF
.,.,TRBV5-6,TRBJ1-1,TGTGCCAGCAGCTTGAGCAGGGGGAACACTGAAGCTTTCTTT,CASSLSRGNTEAFF
.,.,TRBV28,TRBJ1-1,TGTGCCAGCAGTGCGACAGAAGGTCGTTCTGAAGCTTTCTTT,CASSATEGRSEAFF
TRBD2,.,TRBV5-6,TRBJ2-7,TGTGCCAGCAGCTTAGCGGGGCAGCACTACGAGCAGTACTTC,CASSLAGQHYEQYF
.,few,TRBV28,TRBJ2-7,TGTGCCAGCAGTTTACCGCCGCGGCAGGGGTCCTACGAGCAGTACTTC,CASSLPPRQGSYEQYF
.,once,TRBV9,TRBJ1-5,TGTGCCAGCAGCCAAAAACGAGGGGGGCAGGGCAATCAGCCCCAGCATTTT,CASSQKRGGQGNQPQHF
TRBD1,.,TRBV9,TRBJ2-7,TGTGCCAGCAGCGGTCGGGACAGGGGTTACGAGCAGTACTTC,CASSGRDRGYEQYF
.,.,TRBV29-1,TRBJ2-2,TGCAGCGTTGAGGGCGGGGAAAACACCGGGGAGCTGTTTTTT,CSVEGGENTGELFF
TRBD1,.,TRBV28,TRBJ2-7,TGTGCCAGCAGCACGAAACAGGGGCCCCAGGCCGAGCAGTACTTC,CASSTKQGPQAEQYF
.,.,TRBV7-4,TRBJ2-7,TGTGCCAGCAGCTTAGCGGGGGGCCTCGGCGAGCAGTACTTC,CASSLAGGLGEQYF
.,.,TRBV28,TRBJ2-3,TGTGCCAGCAGTGATCCGGTCGCGGACACCGGTGGTGGCACAGATACGCAGTATTTT,CASSDPVADTGGGTDTQYF
.,.,TRBV5-5,TRBJ1-2,TGTGCCAGCAGCTTGATTCGGGGGGTCTATGGCTACACCTTC,CASSLIRGVYGYTF
TRBD1,.,TRBV6-5,TRBJ2-6,TGTGCCAGCAGTCTACAGGGGGCTGGGGCCAACGTCCTGACTTTC,CASSLQGAGANVLTF
.,once,TRBV7-9,TRBJ2-1,TGTGCCAGCAGCGTCCCGGGACCCTCGGACAATGAGCAGTTCTTC,CASSVPGPSDNEQFF
.,once,TRBV6-1,TRBJ1-5,TGTGCCAGCAGTGCATACAGGGCACGTAGCAATCAGCCCCAGCATTTT,CASSAYRARSNQPQHF
.,.,TRBV28,TRBJ2-7,TGTGCCAGCAGCCTACAGGGTGTGGGTTCCTACGAGCAGTACTTC,CASSLQGVGSYEQYF
.,.,TRBV28,TRBJ1-2,TGTGCCAGCAGCCAACTGTTGCAGGGATCGAACTATGGCTACACCTTC,CASSQLLQGSNYGYTF
.,.,TRBV28,TRBJ1-1,TGTGCCAGCAGTCAGCTTGGGGAGAACACTGAAGCTTTCTTT,CASSQLGENTEAFF
TRBD1,.,TRBV2,TRBJ1-4,TGTGCCAGCAGTGGGACAGGCCCCCCAACTAATGAAAAACTGTTTTTT,CASSGTGPPTNEKLFF
.,.,TRBV19,TRBJ1-1,TGTGCCAGTAGGCAAGGAGGGATTTCATCCACTGAAGCTTTCTTT,CASRQGGISSTEAFF